The text below deals with one T cell receptor (beta chain). The authors' processing: Amplification of reference gene primers provided the estimated nucleated cell counts. TCRdb keeps only in-frame clones here, not all; method: immunoSEQ multiplex PCR. From that table come the V and J calls and clone size; the DNA was used to work out D and trimming. The sample contains roughly 200,000 clones, about four fifths of which appear only once. This specimen belongs to a study of blood T cell repertoires in COVID-19. As for the study in general: Acute and convalescent COVID-19 samples came from the United States, Italy and Spain. T cells, B-cell-depleted T cells, or PBMCs provided the cDNA or gDNA that served as material.

With 7 bases removed from V and 0 bases from J, the gap between germline ends came to 12 bases. The V gene's germline CDR1 is MNHNS and CDR2 SASEGT. The CDR3 length is 14 residues. Source material: peripheral blood. The chain combines TRBV6-1 with TRBJ1-1; D not certain. This receptor was taken from a man in his sixties with acute or convalescent COVID-19. The CDR3 sequence: CASTVSTLNTEAFF. CDR3 DNA sequence: TGTGCCAGCACGGTCTCTACTTTGAACACTGAAGCTTTCTTT.